Given below is one T cell receptor beta chain in context. This sample was included in a study of T cell changes during pregnancy in multiple sclerosis. Germline values: CDR1 SQVTM, CDR2 ANQGSEA. The CDR3 has 14 amino acids. Trimming took 5 bases from V and 1 from J; bases not matched to a gene: 7. Data came from immunoSEQ multiplex PCR; TCRdb stores just in-frame clones and leaves some out. Of under 100,000 clones listed, 91% are singletons. This sequence joins TRBV29-1 and TRBJ2-7; 8 nucleotides match TRBD1. This clonotype originated in a female donor in good health, enrolled as a control in a pregnancy study. The material was peripheral blood, obtained in the first trimester of pregnancy. The CDR3 DNA follows: TGCAGCGTTTCAGGACAGGGTGGGTCCTACGAGCAGTACTTC. Amino acids: CSVSGQGGSYEQYF.